The 31 T cell receptor beta chains given below trace back to one sample, sequenced in a study of blood T cell repertoires in COVID-19. The repertoire was sequenced with immunoSEQ multiplex PCR; TCRdb's copy has only in-frame clones and lacks some. Among 150,000 to 250,000 clones listed, about 95% were seen once. Sequences were obtained from peripheral blood. All receptors come from a man between 25 and 39 years old with COVID-19, enrolled during active disease.

This chain uses TRBV5-4 with TRBJ2-7; 11 bases match TRBD1. The CDR3 loop spans 15 amino acids. The V and J ends lost 0 bases and 7 bases, in that order; junction bases with no gene match: 6. Looked up from germline, CDR1 is SGHNT and CDR2 is YYREEE (reference sequence). CDR3 nucleotide sequence: TGTGCCAGCAGCTTGGCCCTAGGGGACAGGGGGGAGCAGTACTTC. Its protein is CASSLALGDRGEQYF.

The V call is TRBV2, the J call TRBJ1-6; D gene ambiguous. The V gene lost 1 base and the J gene lost 9 bases, with 7 bases spanning the gap. This CDR3 region has 13 residues. CDR1 is SNHLY and CDR2 is FYNNEI in the germline V gene. CDR3 region: CASSEGGVSPLHF. CDR3 nucleotides: TGTGCCAGCAGTGAAGGCGGGGTTTCACCCCTCCACTTT.

A single count supports this clone. V usage is TRBV19 and J usage is TRBJ1-4; the D is unclear. V lost 7 bases and J lost 1, with 10 bases in between. The CDR3 runs to 14 residues. The germline V gene has CDR1 LNHDA and CDR2 SQIVND (reference sequence). The chain's CDR3 is CASNRGLTNEKLFF. The CDR3 DNA follows: TGTGCCAGTAACCGAGGTTTAACTAATGAAAAACTGTTTTTT.

This chain connects TRBV18 to TRBJ1-1; 11 bases agree with TRBD1. The CDR3 totals 16 residues. The J segment lost 1 base and the V segment lost 0 bases, leaving 1 base of the junction unmatched. CDR1 is KGHSH and CDR2 is LQKENI in the germline V gene. The CDR3 DNA reads as TGTGCCAGCTCACCACCGGGACAGGGGGGGAACACTGAAGCTTTCTTT. Protein: CASSPPGQGGNTEAFF.

The chain is built from TRBV12-3 or TRBV12-4 and TRBJ1-2, with D perhaps TRBD1 (6 bases). Deletions cut 8 bases from V and 7 bases from J, with 14 bases between. This CDR3 is built from 12 residues. The CDR3 loop is CASGFRGRGYTF. In DNA form, the CDR3 reads TGTGCCAGCGGCTTCAGGGGCCGTGGCTACACCTTC.

V and J are TRBV6-5 and TRBJ1-2, with TRBD1 as a possible D gene (6 bases). CDR3 size: 13 residues. In germline, CDR1 is MNHEY, CDR2 SVGAGI. Trimming pared 6 bases from V and 4 bases from J, leaving 12 bases between. CDR3 in DNA: TGTGCCAGCAGGGACGGCAGGGGCTATGGCTACACCTTC. Residues: CASRDGRGYGYTF.

The J gene is TRBJ1-1, the V gene TRBV3-1 (or the pseudogene TRBV3-2); D gene unclear. Germline V CDR1 and CDR2: LGHDT, YNNKEL (reference sequence). With 0 bases removed from V and 3 bases from J, the gap between germline ends came to 23 bases. CDR3 length equals 19 residues. The CDR3: CASSQDLSLLSEADTEAFF. CDR3 bases: TGTGCCAGCAGCCAAGATTTATCACTCCTCAGTGAGGCGGACACTGAAGCTTTCTTT.

This rearrangement joins TRBV2 to TRBJ1-6, with 8 bases that match TRBD1. The germline gives CDR1 SNHLY, CDR2 FYNNEI. The CDR3 runs to 18 residues. The V gene end was trimmed by 6 bases and the J gene end by 0 bases; junction bases not matched to a gene: 10. The CDR3 bases are TGTGCCAGCAGCGAGGGACAGGCGGGACGCTCCTATAATTCACCCCTCCACTTT. This translates into CASSEGQAGRSYNSPLHF.

The chain employs TRBV3-1 (or the pseudogene TRBV3-2) and TRBJ2-7; weak D call: TRBD2 (6 bases). V was shortened by 7 bases and J by 0 bases, with 13 bases between the two germline ends. In germline, CDR1 is LGHDT, CDR2 YNNKEL (reference sequence). The CDR3 covers 14 residues. CDR3 protein: CASTNRLDSYEQYF. CDR3 bases: TGTGCCAGCACCAACCGACTAGACTCCTACGAGCAGTACTTC.

The rearrangement uses TRBV7-9 and TRBJ1-3; D is undetermined. The CDR3 is 15 amino acids. Per germline, CDR1 SEHNR and CDR2 FQNEAQ (reference sequence). The ends were cut back, 2 bases at V and 0 bases at J, with 8 bases in the middle. The CDR3 here is CASSLTAGSGNTIYF. The DNA of the CDR3 is TGTGCCAGCAGCTTAACAGCCGGCTCTGGAAACACCATATATTTT.

The V and J genes are TRBV7-9 and TRBJ1-2; unclear D gene. The CDR3 is 14 residues long. Germline CDR1 SEHNR, CDR2 FQNEAQ (reference sequence). Trimming stripped 0 bases from V and 12 bases from J, with 17 bases between. CDR3 sequence: CASSLALLVEVDTF. CDR3 nucleotide sequence: TGTGCCAGCAGCTTAGCGTTACTTGTGGAGGTCGACACCTTC.

The chain links TRBV29-1 to TRBJ2-2; D is ambiguous. Germline V gene data show CDR1 as SQVTM and CDR2 as ANQGSEA. With 2 bases removed from V and 5 bases from J, the gap between germline ends came to 12 bases. This CDR3 is built from 14 residues. CDR3 residues: CSVENSLSTGELFF. The CDR3 DNA is TGCAGCGTTGAAAACTCCCTGTCAACCGGGGAGCTGTTTTTT.

The CDR3 nucleotides read TGTGCCAGCAGCGCCGGGGGACGGCCGGGAAACACCATATATTTT. Encoded protein: CASSAGGRPGNTIYF. The chain combines TRBV11-2 with TRBJ1-3; the D gene is possibly TRBD1 (5 bases). The CDR3 sequence is 15 residues long. Germline CDR1 reads SGHAT; CDR2 reads FQNNGV. Deletions cut 5 bases from V and 4 bases from J, with 15 bases between.

The chain is built from TRBV6-5 and TRBJ2-2; no reliable D call. The germline V gene has CDR1 MNHEY and CDR2 SVGAGI. The CDR3 has 11 residues. V dropped 10 bases and J dropped 8 bases, with 11 bases sitting between them. The CDR3 nucleotides read TGTGCCACCTCCGTATCGGGGGAGCTGTTTTTT. As protein: CATSVSGELFF.

CDR3 nucleotides: TGTGCCAGCAGTTTCGACAGGGGAAAACTGTTTTTT. It codes for CASSFDRGKLFF. V is TRBV6-2 or TRBV6-3 and J is TRBJ1-4, with 8 positions matching TRBD1. The V gene's germline CDR1 is MNHEY and CDR2 SVGEGT. V lost 4 bases to trimming and J lost 10 bases; unmatched junction nucleotides: 2. This CDR3 is built from 12 residues.

V usage is TRBV5-4 and J usage is TRBJ1-6; D is uncertain. The CDR3 loop spans 14 amino acids. Germline loops: CDR1 SGHNT, CDR2 YYREEE (reference sequence). V was trimmed by 0 bases and J by 7 bases, leaving 8 bases between them. The CDR3 region has the DNA TGTGCCAGCAGCTTGGCAGGCAAAAATTCACCCCTCCACTTT. This codes for CASSLAGKNSPLHF.

This rearrangement joins TRBV9 to TRBJ1-2, with D hard to call. The CDR3 extends over 14 amino acids. Trimming took off 0 bases at V and 5 bases at J, with 11 bases between the two ends. The germline V gene encodes CDR1 SGDLS and CDR2 YYNGEE. In DNA form, the CDR3 reads TGTGCCAGCAGCGTAGGATTAACAGATTATGGCTACACCTTC. It encodes CASSVGLTDYGYTF.

This clone occurred once. The chain recombines TRBV15 with TRBJ2-7; 7 bases are a match to TRBD1. Germline CDR1 is LNHNV and CDR2 is YYDKDF (reference sequence). The CDR3 is made up of 14 amino acids. V gave up 3 bases and J gave up 4 bases; unmatched junction bases: 6. The CDR3 protein is CATSRGIQGYEQYF. The CDR3 DNA follows: TGTGCCACCAGCAGGGGCATACAGGGGTACGAGCAGTACTTC.

The chain carries TRBV9 and TRBJ2-3; D remains ambiguous. V lost 6 bases and J lost 1, with 12 bases in between. Germline V gene lookup returns CDR1 SGDLS and CDR2 YYNGEE. CDR3 length: 14 amino acids. The CDR3 nucleotides read TGTGCCAGCACCCTCCAGGCCCGCACAGATACGCAGTATTTT. Translation: CASTLQARTDTQYF.

The V and J genes are TRBV6-6 and TRBJ1-5; D is unresolved. The V gene lost 2 bases and the J gene lost 0 bases, with 8 bases spanning the gap. This CDR3 is 15 amino acids long. CDR1 is MNHNY and CDR2 is SVGAGI in the germline V gene (reference sequence). CDR3 amino acids: CASSYGLPSNQPQHF. CDR3 nucleotides: TGTGCCAGCAGTTACGGACTCCCTAGCAATCAGCCCCAGCATTTT.

The J gene is TRBJ2-7, the V gene TRBV13; 10 bases match TRBD1. Germline trimming cut 1 base from V and 2 bases from J; bases unmatched to any gene: 8. This CDR3 contains 17 residues. Germline V gene sequence: CDR1 PRHDT, CDR2 FYEKMQ (reference sequence). The CDR3 is CASSLVPGQGTTYEQYF. The CDR3 DNA is TGTGCCAGCAGCTTAGTACCGGGACAGGGGACAACCTACGAGCAGTACTTC.

This clone was seen a single time. The V gene is TRBV6-5, the J gene TRBJ1-5; D unresolved. Germline CDR1 MNHEY, CDR2 SVGAGI. The CDR3 has 12 amino acids. Trimming pared 7 bases from V and 4 bases from J, leaving 8 bases between. The CDR3 here is CASIGMNQPQHF. The DNA of the CDR3 is TGTGCCAGCATCGGGATGAATCAGCCCCAGCATTTT.

The chain has TRBV7-9 and TRBJ1-1; TRBD1 might be the D (5 bases). The germline V gene has CDR1 SEHNR and CDR2 FQNEAQ (reference sequence). This CDR3 spans 14 amino acids. V lost 3 bases and J lost 1, with 9 bases in between. The CDR3 here is CASSFAGPNTEAFF. The DNA of the CDR3 is TGTGCCAGCAGCTTCGCAGGGCCGAACACTGAAGCTTTCTTT.

V gene TRBV6-5 combines with J gene TRBJ1-3; possibly TRBD1 for D (5 bases). This CDR3 has 15 residues. V shed 5 bases and J shed 5 bases, with 16 bases lying between them. CDR1 is MNHEY and CDR2 is SVGAGI in the germline V gene. The CDR3 region is CASSHRTSERNTIYF. The CDR3 DNA sequence: TGTGCCAGCAGTCACCGGACATCAGAGAGAAACACCATATATTTT.

This chain connects TRBV13 to TRBJ2-7, with a tentative D call TRBD1 (6 bases). CDR3 size: 12 residues. V shed 5 bases and J shed 4 bases, with 9 bases lying between them. Looked up from germline, CDR1 is PRHDT and CDR2 is FYEKMQ (reference sequence). The CDR3: CASSLDRYEQYF. CDR3 nucleotide sequence: TGTGCCAGCAGCCTCGACAGGTACGAGCAGTACTTC.

The chain couples TRBV18 to TRBJ2-2; 10 bases fit TRBD1. In germline, CDR1 is KGHSH, CDR2 LQKENI. The CDR3 extends over 15 amino acids. Trimming cost V 3 bases and J 4 bases; bases outside gene matches: 2. In nucleotides, the CDR3 is TGTGCCAGCTCACCGGGACAGGGGCGCACCGGGGAGCTGTTTTTT. It encodes CASSPGQGRTGELFF. Supplemented by reference TRBV18 and TRBJ2-2, the full variable domain reads NAGVMQNPRHLVRRRGQEARLRCSPMKGHSHVYWYRQLPEEGLKFMVYLQKENIIDESGMPKERFSAEFPKEGPSILRIQQVVRGDSAAYFCASSPGQGRTGELFFGEGSRLTVL.

The rearrangement links TRBV19 to TRBJ1-5, with D tentatively TRBD1 (5 bases). Germline V gene sequence: CDR1 LNHDA, CDR2 SQIVND (reference sequence). The CDR3 is made up of 15 amino acids. V dropped 5 bases and J dropped 7 bases, with 18 bases sitting between them. Here the CDR3 reads CASSFLSREGQPQHF. The DNA of the CDR3 is TGTGCCAGTAGTTTTTTGTCCAGGGAGGGACAGCCCCAGCATTTT.

The rearrangement uses TRBV6-5 and TRBJ1-3, with 8 bases identical to TRBD1. The CDR3 has 16 residues. Germline loops: CDR1 MNHEY, CDR2 SVGAGI. V dropped 2 bases and J dropped 1; count of bases not matched to a gene: 4. The CDR3 loop is CASSYRTGSSGNTIYF. The CDR3 region has the DNA TGTGCCAGCAGTTACCGGACAGGGTCATCTGGAAACACCATATATTTT.

The count of this clone is one. The V gene is TRBV12-3 or TRBV12-4, the J gene TRBJ2-2, with D perhaps matching TRBD1 (5 bases). This CDR3 contains 13 residues. The V end was cut by 5 bases, the J end by 4 bases, with 8 bases between. The CDR3 here is CASSGARTGELFF. The DNA of the CDR3 is TGTGCCAGCAGTGGGGCCCGCACCGGGGAGCTGTTTTTT.

The chain is built from TRBV5-5 and TRBJ2-7; D may be TRBD1 (5 bases). This CDR3 region has 14 residues. CDR1 and CDR2 (germline): SGHKS, YYEKEE (reference sequence). V was cut by 3 bases and J by 5 bases, with 15 bases left in between. The CDR3 is CASSWGSLSNEQYF. CDR3 bases: TGTGCCAGCAGCTGGGGCAGTCTTTCCAACGAGCAGTACTTC.

The chain couples TRBV5-1 to TRBJ2-5, with D unresolved. The ends were cut back, 2 bases at V and 3 bases at J, with 14 bases in the middle. This CDR3 region has 15 residues. Germline V lookup: CDR1 SGHRS, CDR2 YFSETQ. The CDR3 sequence is CASSLETEPEETQYF. The CDR3 DNA sequence: TGCGCCAGCAGCTTAGAAACAGAACCTGAAGAGACCCAGTACTTC.